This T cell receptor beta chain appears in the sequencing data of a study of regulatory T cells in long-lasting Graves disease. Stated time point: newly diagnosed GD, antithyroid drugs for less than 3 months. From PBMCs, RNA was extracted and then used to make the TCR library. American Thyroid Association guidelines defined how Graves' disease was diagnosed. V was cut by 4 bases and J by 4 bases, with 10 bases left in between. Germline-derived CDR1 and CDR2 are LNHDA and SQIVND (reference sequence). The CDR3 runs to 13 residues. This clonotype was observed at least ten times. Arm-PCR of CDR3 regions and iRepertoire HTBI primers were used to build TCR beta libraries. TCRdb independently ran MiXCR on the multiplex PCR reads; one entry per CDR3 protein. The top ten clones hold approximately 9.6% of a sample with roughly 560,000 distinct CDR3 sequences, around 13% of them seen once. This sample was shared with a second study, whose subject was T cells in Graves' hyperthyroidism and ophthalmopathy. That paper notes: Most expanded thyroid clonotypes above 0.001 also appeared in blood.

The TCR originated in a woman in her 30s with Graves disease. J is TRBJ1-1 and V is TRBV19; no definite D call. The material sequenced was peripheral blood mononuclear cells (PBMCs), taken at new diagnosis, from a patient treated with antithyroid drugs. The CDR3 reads CASSSGVSTEAFF. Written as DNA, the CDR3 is TGTGCCAGTAGTAGCGGGGTTAGCACTGAAGCTTTCTTT.